One sample yielded the 22 T cell receptor beta chains listed below, sequenced in a study of cytomegalovirus exposure and HLA in healthy donors. Clones were read by immunoSEQ multiplex PCR, and TCRdb kept only the in-frame ones, dropping some. The sample holds around 190,000 clones; about 83% are singletons and the top ten take approximately 1.5%. Sequences were obtained from PBMCs. The receptors come from a woman in her late teens or twenties in good health and CMV-seronegative.

This clone has more than one count but fewer than ten. This chain joins TRBV5-1 and TRBJ2-1; TRBD2 agrees at 13 bases. The CDR3 is made up of 19 amino acids. Germline values: CDR1 SGHRS, CDR2 YFSETQ. Trimming at V came to 3 bases and at J to 0 bases, leaving 9 bases not matched to a gene. CDR3 in amino acids: CASSSTSGGGFSSYNEQFF. In DNA, the CDR3 is TGCGCCAGCAGCTCCACTAGCGGGGGGGGCTTCTCCTCCTACAATGAGCAGTTCTTC.

CDR3 coding DNA: TGTGCCACCAGCAGAGATGTAGGCGGCTCTGGAAACACCATATATTTT. This translates into CATSRDVGGSGNTIYF. J is TRBJ1-3 and V is TRBV15; D is undetermined. Germline V gene data show CDR1 as LNHNV and CDR2 as YYDKDF (reference sequence). Trimming shortened V by 0 bases and J by 0 bases, and 9 bases separated the two germline ends. The CDR3 contains 16 residues.

V is TRBV5-1 and J is TRBJ1-1, with D possibly TRBD1 on 5 matching bases. Germline CDR1 is SGHRS and CDR2 is YFSETQ. This CDR3 is 14 amino acids long. With 2 bases removed from V and 2 bases from J, the gap between germline ends came to 10 bases. Here the CDR3 reads CASSFRAGNTEAFF. The CDR3, as DNA: TGCGCCAGCAGCTTCAGGGCGGGAAACACTGAAGCTTTCTTT. Supplemented by reference TRBV5-1 and TRBJ1-1, the full variable domain reads KAGVTQTPRYLIKTRGQQVTLSCSPISGHRSVSWYQQTPGQGLQFLFEYFSETQRNKGNFPGRFSGRQFSNSRSEMNVSTLELGDSALYLCASSFRAGNTEAFFGQGTRLTVV.

The V gene is TRBV18, the J gene TRBJ1-4; D is possibly TRBD1 (5 bases). This CDR3 has 13 amino acids. Germline CDR1 reads KGHSH; CDR2 reads LQKENI. Trimming pared 4 bases from V and 8 bases from J, leaving 11 bases between. As DNA, the CDR3 is TGTGCCAGCTCACTAGCAAGGGGCGAAAAACTGTTTTTT. Encoded protein: CASSLARGEKLFF.

The chain combines TRBV5-6 with TRBJ1-1; 8 bases align to TRBD1. With V trimmed by 4 bases and J by 3 bases, 8 bases remained unmatched. CDR1 and CDR2 from the germline V gene are SGHDT and YYEEEE. CDR3 length: 15 residues. DNA for the CDR3: TGTGCCAGCAGCCCAGGGGGCGGGAGAGACACTGAAGCTTTCTTT. Translation gives CASSPGGGRDTEAFF.

The chain combines TRBV29-1 with TRBJ2-2, with 8 nucleotides matching TRBD1. The trim removed 5 bases at V and 3 bases at J, leaving 5 bases unmatched. The CDR3 totals 14 residues. The germline gives CDR1 SQVTM, CDR2 ANQGSEA. The CDR3 spells CSVQDRVDTGELFF. The CDR3 nucleotides read TGCAGCGTTCAGGACAGGGTAGACACCGGGGAGCTGTTTTTT.

The J gene is TRBJ1-3, the V gene TRBV20-1; D uncertain. V was cut by 7 bases and J by 8 bases, with 9 bases left in between. The CDR3 extends over 10 amino acids. Per the germline V gene, CDR1 is DFQATT and CDR2 is SNEGSKA (reference sequence). The CDR3 DNA reads as TGCAGTGGGGAGAGAGACACCATATATTTT. Amino acids: CSGERDTIYF.

The chain couples TRBV27 to TRBJ1-2; 7 positions match TRBD1. Germline CDR1 reads MNHEY; CDR2 reads SMNVEV (reference sequence). V lost 5 bases and J lost 8; bases outside the gene matches: 8. The CDR3 covers 13 residues. The CDR3 loop reads CASSTTGARGYTF. DNA for the CDR3: TGTGCCAGCAGTACCACAGGGGCTCGGGGCTACACCTTC.

The V call is TRBV4-2, the J call TRBJ1-5; D possibly corresponds to TRBD1 (6 bases). V lost 1 base and J lost 6, with 16 bases in between. Germline V gives CDR1 LGHNA, CDR2 YNFKEQ. The CDR3 is 16 residues long. In DNA form, the CDR3 reads TGTGCCAGCAGCCAAGCACCAGGGGAAGTGGGTCAGCCCCAGCATTTT. Translation: CASSQAPGEVGQPQHF.

The count of this clone is one. V and J are TRBV7-2 and TRBJ1-1; no reliable D call. Between the trimmed V and J ends, which lost 1 base and 3 bases, there was a span of 9 bases. The CDR3 has 14 residues. Germline V lookup: CDR1 SGHTA, CDR2 FQGNSA. The CDR3 sequence is CASSLVADDTEAFF. Here the CDR3 DNA reads TGTGCCAGCAGCTTAGTGGCAGATGACACTGAAGCTTTCTTT.

In this sample, this clone turned up a few times. The rearrangement links TRBV27 to TRBJ1-1; the D is unclear. Per germline, CDR1 MNHEY and CDR2 SMNVEV (reference sequence). CDR3 length: 14 amino acids. Trimming removed 5 bases at V and 4 bases at J, with 14 bases between. CDR3 coding DNA: TGTGCCAGCAGTCCCTCCCTGGGAGGCACTGAAGCTTTCTTT. Its translation is CASSPSLGGTEAFF.

The genes are TRBV5-4 and TRBJ2-7, with no clear D. CDR3 length: 11 residues. V lost 4 bases, J lost 3 bases, and 5 bases lay in between. Per germline, CDR1 SGHNT and CDR2 YYREEE (reference sequence). The chain's CDR3 is CASSQNYEQYF. The CDR3 nucleotides are TGTGCCAGCAGCCAAAACTACGAGCAGTACTTC. Together with reference TRBV5-4 and TRBJ2-7, the CDR3 gives the full variable domain: ETGVTQSPTHLIKTRGQQVTLRCSSQSGHNTVSWYQQALGQGPQFIFQYYREEENGRGNFPPRFSGLQFPNYSSELNVNALELDDSALYLCASSQNYEQYFGPGTRLTVT.

The gene calls are TRBV7-3 and TRBJ2-5, with D unresolved. The CDR3 sequence is 13 residues long. Germline CDR1 reads SGHTA; CDR2 reads FQGTGA. V was pared by 2 bases and J by 3 bases, with 7 bases between. Here the CDR3 DNA reads TGTGCCAGCAGCTTAGACGGAGAAGAGACCCAGTACTTC. This codes for CASSLDGEETQYF.

The CDR3 reads CASSGGTSGRTDTQYF. CDR3 sequence (DNA): TGTGCCAGCAGCGGCGGGACTAGCGGACGCACAGATACGCAGTATTTT. This chain connects TRBV5-4 to TRBJ2-3; 11 bases line up with TRBD2. Trimming removed 4 bases from V and 1 base from J; junction bases left unmatched: 5. The CDR3 is made up of 16 amino acids. Germline lookup yields CDR1 SGHNT and CDR2 YYREEE (reference sequence).

The chain joins TRBV6-5 to TRBJ2-3; D not certain. CDR1 and CDR2 (germline): MNHEY, SVGAGI. The CDR3 sequence is 14 residues long. With 0 bases removed from V and 5 bases from J, the gap between germline ends came to 9 bases. The CDR3 protein is CASSYSRREDTQYF. In DNA, the CDR3 is TGTGCCAGCAGTTACTCCCGGAGAGAAGATACGCAGTATTTT.

V gene TRBV2 combines with J gene TRBJ2-3; perhaps TRBD2 as D (5 bases). The CDR3 spans 15 residues. The V end lost 8 bases, the J end lost 4 bases, and 19 bases lay between the germline ends. Germline-derived CDR1 and CDR2 are SNHLY and FYNNEI. CDR3 nucleotides: TGTGCCAGCCGCTTGGACTTCGGAGGCGCAGATACGCAGTATTTT. As protein: CASRLDFGGADTQYF.

The chain combines TRBV5-1 with TRBJ1-2; TRBD1 aligns across 12 bases. Per the germline V gene, CDR1 is SGHRS and CDR2 is YFSETQ. This CDR3 comprises 17 residues. With 3 bases clipped from V and 4 bases from J, the junction kept 10 bases outside the gene matches. The CDR3 protein is CASSSGDRGRRTYGYTF. CDR3 DNA sequence: TGCGCCAGCAGCTCCGGGGACAGGGGGCGAAGAACCTATGGCTACACCTTC.

The rearrangement joins TRBV19 to TRBJ2-1, with a possible D match to TRBD2 (5 bases). The V and J ends lost 8 bases and 0 bases respectively, with 14 bases between them. CDR1 is LNHDA and CDR2 is SQIVND in the germline V gene (reference sequence). This CDR3 is built from 15 residues. CDR3 amino acids: CASQPSGSSYNEQFF. The CDR3 nucleotides read TGTGCCAGTCAACCGAGCGGAAGCTCCTACAATGAGCAGTTCTTC.

This clone was counted between two and nine times. J is TRBJ1-1 and V is TRBV7-9, with 7 bases identical to TRBD1. The CDR3 totals 14 residues. The junction had 4 bases not matched to a gene; V was cut back by 6 bases and J by 0 bases. CDR1 is SEHNR and CDR2 is FQNEAQ in the germline V gene (reference sequence). CDR3 bases: TGTGCCAGCAGACGGGACAGCGTGAACACTGAAGCTTTCTTT. This translates into CASRRDSVNTEAFF. The whole variable domain, filled in from reference TRBV7-9 and TRBJ1-1, reads DTGVSQNPRHKITKRGQNVTFRCDPISEHNRLYWYRQTLGQGPEFLTYFQNEAQLEKSRLLSDRFSAERPKGSFSTLEIQRTEQGDSAMYLCASRRDSVNTEAFFGQGTRLTVV.

This clone was seen only a few times. The rearrangement links TRBV7-6 to TRBJ1-6; tentative D call: TRBD1 (6 bases). Looked up from germline, CDR1 is SGHVS and CDR2 is FNYEAQ. This CDR3 has 16 amino acids. Trimming removed 1 base at V and 3 bases at J, with 10 bases between. The CDR3 sequence is CASSLGRTVYNSPLHF. DNA of the CDR3: TGTGCCAGCAGCTTAGGCCGGACAGTCTATAATTCACCCCTCCACTTT.

This clone turned up a few times. The V and J genes are TRBV9 and TRBJ1-5; D is undetermined. This CDR3 has 13 amino acids. Germline V gene sequence: CDR1 SGDLS, CDR2 YYNGEE. Trimming took off 0 bases at V and 7 bases at J, with 8 bases between the two ends. The CDR3 DNA is TGTGCCAGCAGCGTAGGAGGGTACCAGCCCCAGCATTTT. Its translation is CASSVGGYQPQHF. The whole variable domain, remainder taken from reference TRBV9 and TRBJ1-5, is DSGVTQTPKHLITATGQRVTLRCSPRSGDLSVYWYQQSLDQGLQFLIQYYNGEERAKGNILERFSAQQFPDLHSELNLSSLELGDSALYFCASSVGGYQPQHFGDGTRLSIL.

This sequence joins TRBV5-1 and TRBJ2-3, with 11 bases aligning to TRBD2. The CDR3 loop spans 14 amino acids. V lost 4 bases, J lost 3 bases, and 1 base stayed unmatched. CDR1 is SGHRS, CDR2 YFSETQ, per germline. The CDR3 DNA follows: TGCGCCAGCAGCCGGACTAGCGGGACAGATACGCAGTATTTT. Protein: CASSRTSGTDTQYF.